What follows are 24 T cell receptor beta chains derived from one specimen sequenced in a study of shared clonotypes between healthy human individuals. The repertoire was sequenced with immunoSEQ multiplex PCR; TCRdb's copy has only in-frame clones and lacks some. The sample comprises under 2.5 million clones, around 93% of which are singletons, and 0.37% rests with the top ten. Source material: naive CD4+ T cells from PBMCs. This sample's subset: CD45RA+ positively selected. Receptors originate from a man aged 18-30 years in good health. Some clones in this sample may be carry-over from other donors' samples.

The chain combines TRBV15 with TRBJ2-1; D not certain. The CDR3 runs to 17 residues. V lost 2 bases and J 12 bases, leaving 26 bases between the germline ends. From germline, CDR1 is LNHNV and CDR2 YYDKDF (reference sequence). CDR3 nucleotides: TGTGCCACCAGCAGACACCCCCCCGGGCCCCGCGGCCGCTGGCAGTTCTTC. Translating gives CATSRHPPGPRGRWQFF.

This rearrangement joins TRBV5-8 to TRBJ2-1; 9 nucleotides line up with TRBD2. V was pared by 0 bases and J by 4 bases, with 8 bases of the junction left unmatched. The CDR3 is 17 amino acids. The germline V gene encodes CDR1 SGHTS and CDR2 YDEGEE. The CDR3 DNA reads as TGTGCCAGCAGCTTGGGTTCTAGCGGGGTCTCTTACAATGAGCAGTTCTTC. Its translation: CASSLGSSGVSYNEQFF.

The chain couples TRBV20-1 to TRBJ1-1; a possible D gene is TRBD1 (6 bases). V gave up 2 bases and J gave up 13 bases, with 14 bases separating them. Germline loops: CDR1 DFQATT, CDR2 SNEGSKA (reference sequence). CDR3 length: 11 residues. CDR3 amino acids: CSARPGGQSFF. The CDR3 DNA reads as TGCAGTGCTAGACCCGGAGGACAGAGTTTCTTT.

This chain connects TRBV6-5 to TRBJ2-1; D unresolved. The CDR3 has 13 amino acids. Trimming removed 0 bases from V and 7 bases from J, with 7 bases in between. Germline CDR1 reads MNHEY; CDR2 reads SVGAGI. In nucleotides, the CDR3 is TGTGCCAGCAGTTACTCCCCCCGTAATGAGCAGTTCTTC. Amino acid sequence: CASSYSPRNEQFF.

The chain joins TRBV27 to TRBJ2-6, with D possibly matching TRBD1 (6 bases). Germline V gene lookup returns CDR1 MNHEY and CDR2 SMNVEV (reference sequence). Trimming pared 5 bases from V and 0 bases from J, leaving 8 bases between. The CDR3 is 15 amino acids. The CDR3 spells CASSATGSGANVLTF. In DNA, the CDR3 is TGTGCCAGCAGTGCGACAGGCTCTGGGGCCAACGTCCTGACTTTC.

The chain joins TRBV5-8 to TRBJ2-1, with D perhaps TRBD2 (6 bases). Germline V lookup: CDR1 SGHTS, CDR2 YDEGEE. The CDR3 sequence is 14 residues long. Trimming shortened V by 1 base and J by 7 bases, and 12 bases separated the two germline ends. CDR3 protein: CASSLPLAGNEQFF. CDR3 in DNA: TGTGCCAGCAGCTTGCCACTAGCCGGGAATGAGCAGTTCTTC.

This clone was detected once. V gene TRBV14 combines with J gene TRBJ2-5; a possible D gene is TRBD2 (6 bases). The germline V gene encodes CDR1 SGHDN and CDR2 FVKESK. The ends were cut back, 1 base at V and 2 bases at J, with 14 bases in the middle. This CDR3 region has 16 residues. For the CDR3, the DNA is TGTGCCAGCAGCCAAGGGGTCGGGAGAATACAAGAGACCCAGTACTTC. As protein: CASSQGVGRIQETQYF. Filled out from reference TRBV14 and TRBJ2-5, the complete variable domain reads EAGVTQFPSHSVIEKGQTVTLRCDPISGHDNLYWYRRVMGKEIKFLLHFVKESKQDESGMPNNRFLAERTGGTYSTLKVQPAELEDSGVYFCASSQGVGRIQETQYFGPGTRLLVL.

The CDR3, as DNA: TGTGCCAGCAGCTTAGTCTATCAGGGGTCAGGGGAAAAACTGTTTTTT. Translating gives CASSLVYQGSGEKLFF. The genes are TRBV7-2 and TRBJ1-4; D may be TRBD1 (6 bases). Trimming took off 1 base at V and 8 bases at J, with 17 bases between the two ends. Germline CDR1 reads SGHTA; CDR2 reads FQGNSA. This CDR3 spans 16 amino acids. The variable domain in full, completed from reference TRBV7-2 and TRBJ1-4, reads GAGVSQSPSNKVTEKGKDVELRCDPISGHTALYWYRQSLGQGLEFLIYFQGNSAPDKSGLPSDRFSAERTGGSVSTLTIQRTQQEDSAVYLCASSLVYQGSGEKLFFGSGTQLSVL.

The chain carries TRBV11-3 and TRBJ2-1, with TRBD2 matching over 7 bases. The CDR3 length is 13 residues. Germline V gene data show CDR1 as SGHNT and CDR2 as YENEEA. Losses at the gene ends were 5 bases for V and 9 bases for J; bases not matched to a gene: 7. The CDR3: CASSPGGLVEQFF. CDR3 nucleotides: TGTGCCAGCAGCCCGGGCGGACTAGTTGAGCAGTTCTTC.

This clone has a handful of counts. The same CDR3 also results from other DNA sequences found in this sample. CDR3 DNA: TGTGCCAGCAGTTCGACAGTGAACACTGAAGCTTTCTTT. It encodes CASSSTVNTEAFF. V usage is TRBV27 and J usage is TRBJ1-1; D might be TRBD1 (5 bases). The V and J ends lost 4 bases and 0 bases respectively, with 6 bases between them. CDR1 is MNHEY and CDR2 is SMNVEV in the germline V gene (reference sequence). This CDR3 is built from 13 residues.

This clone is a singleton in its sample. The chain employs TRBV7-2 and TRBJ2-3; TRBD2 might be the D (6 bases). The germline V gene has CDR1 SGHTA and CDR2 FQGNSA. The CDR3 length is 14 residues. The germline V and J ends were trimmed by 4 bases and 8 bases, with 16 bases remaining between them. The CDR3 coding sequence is TGTGCCAGCAGCTCGTGGAGGGAACGAGGTACGCAGTATTTT. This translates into CASSSWRERGTQYF.

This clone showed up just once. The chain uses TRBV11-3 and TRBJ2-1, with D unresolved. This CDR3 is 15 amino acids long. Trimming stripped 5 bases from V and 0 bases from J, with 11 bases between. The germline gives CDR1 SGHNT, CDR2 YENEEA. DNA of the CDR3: TGTGCCAGCAGCCCTCGCAGTAGCTCCTACAATGAGCAGTTCTTC. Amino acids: CASSPRSSSYNEQFF.

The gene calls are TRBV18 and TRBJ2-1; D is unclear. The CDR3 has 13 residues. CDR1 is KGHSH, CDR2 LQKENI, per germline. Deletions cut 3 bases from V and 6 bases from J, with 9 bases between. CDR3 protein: CASSPGPGNEQFF. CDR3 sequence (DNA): TGTGCCAGCTCACCCGGCCCCGGCAATGAGCAGTTCTTC.

Here the CDR3 DNA reads TGTGCCAGCTCACCGACAGGGACGGGGGATACGCAGTATTTT. Translating gives CASSPTGTGDTQYF. The chain carries TRBV18 and TRBJ2-3; 7 bases are shared with TRBD1. From germline, CDR1 is KGHSH and CDR2 LQKENI. The V segment lost 3 bases and the J segment 6 bases; nucleotides outside the gene matches: 6. CDR3 length: 14 residues.

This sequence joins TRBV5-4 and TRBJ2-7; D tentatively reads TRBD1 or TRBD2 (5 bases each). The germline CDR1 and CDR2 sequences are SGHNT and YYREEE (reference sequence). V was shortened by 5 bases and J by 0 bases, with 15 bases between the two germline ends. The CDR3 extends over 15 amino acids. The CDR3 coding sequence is TGTGCCAGCAGTAAACGGGACCACAGCTCCTACGAGCAGTACTTC. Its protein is CASSKRDHSSYEQYF.

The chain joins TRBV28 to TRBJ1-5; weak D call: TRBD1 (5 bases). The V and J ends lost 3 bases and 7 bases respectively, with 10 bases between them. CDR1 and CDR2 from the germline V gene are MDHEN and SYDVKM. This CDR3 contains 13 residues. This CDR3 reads CASSFRGEQPQHF. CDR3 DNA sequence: TGTGCCAGCAGTTTTCGGGGGGAGCAGCCCCAGCATTTT.

The chain's CDR3 is CASSPTGRGLGNTIYF. In DNA, the CDR3 is TGCGCCAGCAGCCCGACGGGAAGAGGGCTTGGAAACACCATATATTTT. The chain carries TRBV4-1 and TRBJ1-3, with unresolved D. With 4 bases removed from V and 3 bases from J, the gap between germline ends came to 16 bases. The V gene's germline CDR1 is MGHRA and CDR2 YSYEKL. The CDR3 runs to 16 residues.

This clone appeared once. The DNA for the CDR3 is TGCGCCAGCAGCTTGGAAGGGAGCGGGAGCAATGAGCAGTTCTTC. Its translation is CASSLEGSGSNEQFF. The gene calls are TRBV5-1 and TRBJ2-1; 8 bases line up with TRBD2. Trimming took 0 bases from V and 6 from J; bases not matched to a gene: 5. The germline gives CDR1 SGHRS, CDR2 YFSETQ. CDR3 length: 15 residues.

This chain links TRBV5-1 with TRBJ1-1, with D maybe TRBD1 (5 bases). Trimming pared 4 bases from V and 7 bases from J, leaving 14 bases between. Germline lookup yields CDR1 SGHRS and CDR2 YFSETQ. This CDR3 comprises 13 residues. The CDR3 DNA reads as TGCGCCAGCAGCGCGCCGACAGCGTATGAAGCTTTCTTT. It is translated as CASSAPTAYEAFF.

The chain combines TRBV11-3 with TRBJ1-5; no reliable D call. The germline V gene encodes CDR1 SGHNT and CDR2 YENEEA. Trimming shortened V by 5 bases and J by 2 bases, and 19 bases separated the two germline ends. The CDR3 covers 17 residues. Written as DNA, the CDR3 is TGTGCCAGCAGCGTACGAGGAGTCCCAACTGGCAATCAGCCCCAGCATTTT. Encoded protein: CASSVRGVPTGNQPQHF.

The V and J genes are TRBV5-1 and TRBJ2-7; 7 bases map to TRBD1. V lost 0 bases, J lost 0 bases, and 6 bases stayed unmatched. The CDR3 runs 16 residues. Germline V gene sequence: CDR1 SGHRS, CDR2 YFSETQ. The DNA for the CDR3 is TGCGCCAGCAGCTTGGCCCCGGGACAGTCCTCCTACGAGCAGTACTTC. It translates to CASSLAPGQSSYEQYF. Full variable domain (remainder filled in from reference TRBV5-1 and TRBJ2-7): KAGVTQTPRYLIKTRGQQVTLSCSPISGHRSVSWYQQTPGQGLQFLFEYFSETQRNKGNFPGRFSGRQFSNSRSEMNVSTLELGDSALYLCASSLAPGQSSYEQYFGPGTRLTVT.

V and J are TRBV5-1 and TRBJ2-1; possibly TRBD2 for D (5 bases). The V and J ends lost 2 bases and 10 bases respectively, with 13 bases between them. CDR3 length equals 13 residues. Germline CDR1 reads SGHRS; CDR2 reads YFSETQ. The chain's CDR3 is CASSFGLYQEQFF. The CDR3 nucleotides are TGCGCCAGCAGCTTTGGACTCTACCAGGAGCAGTTCTTC.

The CDR3 coding sequence is TGTGCCAGCAGTGAAGTGGAACTTGCATGGACCAAAAACATTCAGTACTTC. Translating gives CASSEVELAWTKNIQYF. The chain has TRBV6-1 and TRBJ2-4; D gene unclear. The germline V gene encodes CDR1 MNHNS and CDR2 SASEGT. Trimming cost V 1 base and J 2 bases, with 15 bases left between them. The CDR3 runs to 17 residues.

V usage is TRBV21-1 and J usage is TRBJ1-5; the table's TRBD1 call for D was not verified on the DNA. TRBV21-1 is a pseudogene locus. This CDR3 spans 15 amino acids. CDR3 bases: TGTGCCAGCATATTTGGGGGCTATAGCAATCAGCCCCAGCATTTT. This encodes CASIFGGYSNQPQHF.